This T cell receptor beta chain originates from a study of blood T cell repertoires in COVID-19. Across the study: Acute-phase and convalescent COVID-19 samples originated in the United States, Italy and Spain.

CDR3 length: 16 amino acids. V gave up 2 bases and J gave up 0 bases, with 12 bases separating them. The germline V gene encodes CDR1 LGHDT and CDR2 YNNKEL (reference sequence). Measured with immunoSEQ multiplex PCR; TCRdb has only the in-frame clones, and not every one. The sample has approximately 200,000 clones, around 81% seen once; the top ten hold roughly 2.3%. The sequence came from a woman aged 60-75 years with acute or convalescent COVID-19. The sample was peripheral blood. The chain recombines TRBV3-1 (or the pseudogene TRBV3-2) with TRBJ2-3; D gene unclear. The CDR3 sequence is CASSQLGFSSTDTQYF. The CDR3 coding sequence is TGTGCCAGCAGCCAACTAGGTTTTTCTAGCACAGATACGCAGTATTTT.